Sequencing of this T cell receptor beta chain was carried out in a study of shared clonotypes between healthy human individuals. The germline V gene encodes CDR1 SGHTA and CDR2 FQGTGA. V was shortened by 5 bases and J by 0 bases, with 11 bases between the two germline ends. The CDR3 runs to 15 residues. Only CD45RO-negative cells positively selected for CCR7 counted as naive CD8 cells, so terminally differentiated effector memory CD45RA+ cells were excluded. Produced via immunoSEQ multiplex PCR; TCRdb's table is partial and in-frame only. Here the sample spans approximately 840,000 clones, 96% being singletons.

Input material: naive CD8+ T cells sorted from blood. The V gene is TRBV7-3, the J gene TRBJ2-1; D unresolved. This receptor was identified in a man aged 25-45 years in good health. CDR3 in amino acids: CASSLTQSSYNEQFF. The CDR3 DNA reads TGTGCCAGCAGCCTCACCCAAAGCTCCTACAATGAGCAGTTCTTC. Looking up the rest from reference TRBV7-3 and TRBJ2-1 gives the full variable domain: GAGVSQTPSNKVTEKGKYVELRCDPISGHTALYWYRQSLGQGPEFLIYFQGTGAADDSGLPNDRFFAVRPEGSVSTLKIQRTERGDSAVYLCASSLTQSSYNEQFFGPGTRLTVL.